These 5 T cell receptor beta chains came from one sample sequenced in a study of cytomegalovirus exposure and HLA in healthy donors. The assay was immunoSEQ multiplex PCR, and TCRdb's table has in-frame clones only and misses some. The sample records roughly 120,000 clones, around 86% being singletons. The sample consisted of PBMCs. The receptor source for this set is a young man in good health and CMV-seronegative.

The chain employs TRBV5-1 and TRBJ1-2, with TRBD1 matching 7 bases. With V trimmed by 2 bases and J by 4 bases, 5 bases remained unmatched. Per the germline V gene, CDR1 is SGHRS and CDR2 is YFSETQ. CDR3 length: 14 amino acids. The CDR3 nucleotides are TGCGCCAGCAGCTTTGGAGGGGGCAGCTATGGCTACACCTTC. It encodes CASSFGGGSYGYTF.

The sample holds a few counts of this clone. The CDR3 reads CASSPGQEGGYTF. The CDR3 DNA sequence: TGTGCCAGCTCACCAGGGCAGGAGGGTGGCTACACCTTC. The chain joins TRBV18 to TRBJ1-2; D is undetermined. The CDR3 has 13 amino acids. CDR1 is KGHSH, CDR2 LQKENI, per germline. V dropped 2 bases and J dropped 7 bases, with 11 bases sitting between them. Full variable domain (remainder filled in from reference TRBV18 and TRBJ1-2): NAGVMQNPRHLVRRRGQEARLRCSPMKGHSHVYWYRQLPEEGLKFMVYLQKENIIDESGMPKERFSAEFPKEGPSILRIQQVVRGDSAAYFCASSPGQEGGYTFGSGTRLTVV.

The chain joins TRBV7-9 to TRBJ1-2; TRBD1 agrees at 10 bases. CDR1 is SEHNR and CDR2 is FQNEAQ in the germline V gene (reference sequence). Trimming at V came to 4 bases and at J to 2 bases, leaving 4 bases not matched to a gene. This CDR3 is 15 amino acids long. The CDR3 sequence is CASSYPGQGNYGYTF. CDR3 DNA sequence: TGTGCCAGCAGCTACCCGGGACAGGGGAACTATGGCTACACCTTC.

The chain uses TRBV19 and TRBJ1-2; maybe TRBD1 (5 bases). Deletions cut 4 bases from V and 5 bases from J, with 20 bases between. This CDR3 is 16 amino acids long. Germline V CDR1 and CDR2: LNHDA, SQIVND (reference sequence). In DNA, the CDR3 is TGTGCCAGTAGTAAACGTGGGACGGGGGAGTTATATGGCTACACCTTC. Translating it yields CASSKRGTGELYGYTF.

The V and J genes are TRBV30 and TRBJ2-5; 8 bases are shared with TRBD1. The germline gives CDR1 GTSNPN, CDR2 SVGIG (reference sequence). CDR3 length: 12 residues. V lost 4 bases and J lost 2; bases outside the gene matches: 0. As DNA, the CDR3 is TGTGCCTGGAACAGGGGGCAAGAGACCCAGTACTTC. Amino acids: CAWNRGQETQYF.